The 10 T cell receptor beta chains below all came from one sample that was sequenced in a study of siplizumab effects on memory and regulatory T cells. Method: immunoSEQ multiplex PCR; TCRdb's copy keeps in-frame clones and lacks some. The table includes some 97,000 clones, about 91% detected once. Sequencing used CD4+ T cells sorted from blood. Every receptor here comes from a human donor in good health.

This clone came up once. The chain uses TRBV9 and TRBJ1-3; D gene uncertain. Trimming removed 6 bases from V and 6 bases from J, with 4 bases in between. The CDR3 contains 10 residues. Per germline, CDR1 SGDLS and CDR2 YYNGEE. The CDR3 nucleotides read TGTGCCAGCATTTCAAACACCATATATTTT. Its translation is CASISNTIYF.

The V and J genes are TRBV7-3 and TRBJ2-1, with 8 bases aligning to TRBD2. The CDR3 contains 14 residues. Per germline, CDR1 SGHTA and CDR2 FQGTGA. V lost 4 bases, J lost 7 bases, and 6 bases stayed unmatched. The chain's CDR3 is CASSSGTRGNEQFF. CDR3 nucleotides: TGTGCCAGCAGCTCCGGGACTAGGGGTAATGAGCAGTTCTTC. Full variable domain (missing parts from reference TRBV7-3 and TRBJ2-1): GAGVSQTPSNKVTEKGKYVELRCDPISGHTALYWYRQSLGQGPEFLIYFQGTGAADDSGLPNDRFFAVRPEGSVSTLKIQRTERGDSAVYLCASSSGTRGNEQFFGPGTRLTVL.

The J gene is TRBJ2-1, the V gene TRBV6-5, with 8 positions matching TRBD2. After removal of 0 bases from V and 9 bases from J, the junction contained 10 bases not matched to a gene. This CDR3 is built from 16 residues. The germline gives CDR1 MNHEY, CDR2 SVGAGI. The chain's CDR3 is CASSYSGGGPGAEQFF. CDR3 coding DNA: TGTGCCAGCAGTTACTCCGGGGGGGGCCCAGGGGCTGAGCAGTTCTTC.

This chain connects TRBV6-6 to TRBJ2-2, with D tentatively TRBD2 (5 bases). The CDR3 consists of 15 residues. CDR1 is MNHNY, CDR2 SVGAGI, per germline (reference sequence). Deletions cut 6 bases from V and 3 bases from J, with 14 bases between. The CDR3 reads CASSYGSGDTGELFF. For the CDR3, the DNA is TGTGCCAGCAGCTACGGGTCCGGGGACACCGGGGAGCTGTTTTTT.

V gene TRBV7-2 combines with J gene TRBJ2-5; D not resolved. CDR1 is SGHTA and CDR2 is FQGNSA in the germline V gene. The V and J ends lost 7 bases and 5 bases respectively, with 11 bases between them. The length of the CDR3 is 12 residues. CDR3 DNA: TGTGCCAGCACCTTTCTCCGGGAGACCCAGTACTTC. Residues: CASTFLRETQYF.

This chain connects TRBV7-9 to TRBJ1-5; D not resolved. V was trimmed by 0 bases and J by 6 bases, leaving 6 bases between them. CDR1 is SEHNR and CDR2 is FQNEAQ in the germline V gene (reference sequence). The CDR3 sequence is 13 residues long. CDR3 residues: CASSLAGSQPQHF. CDR3 in DNA: TGTGCCAGCAGCTTAGCGGGATCTCAGCCCCAGCATTTT. Full variable domain (remainder filled in from reference TRBV7-9 and TRBJ1-5): DTGVSQNPRHKITKRGQNVTFRCDPISEHNRLYWYRQTLGQGPEFLTYFQNEAQLEKSRLLSDRFSAERPKGSFSTLEIQRTEQGDSAMYLCASSLAGSQPQHFGDGTRLSIL.

This chain joins TRBV30 and TRBJ1-3; D not resolved. The CDR3 is made up of 14 amino acids. Germline V gives CDR1 GTSNPN, CDR2 SVGIG (reference sequence). Trimming shortened V by 2 bases and J by 4 bases, and 12 bases separated the two germline ends. CDR3 DNA sequence: TGTGCCTGGAGTCAGTCCGGAAAAGGAAACACCATATATTTT. As protein: CAWSQSGKGNTIYF.

The gene calls are TRBV5-1 and TRBJ2-2, with 7 positions matching TRBD2. Germline loops: CDR1 SGHRS, CDR2 YFSETQ. This CDR3 comprises 16 residues. V trimming: 0 bases; J trimming: 6 bases; junction bases outside the gene matches: 8. CDR3 bases: TGCGCCAGCAGCTTGGATCGACCCGGGGGGTCCGGGGAGCTGTTTTTT. Translated, it gives CASSLDRPGGSGELFF.

CDR3 coding DNA: TGTGCCAGCAGCTTCGGCCAGGAGGGAGCTTTCTTT. It is translated as CASSFGQEGAFF. The chain carries TRBV5-4 and TRBJ1-1, with D hard to call. The CDR3 sequence is 12 residues long. The germline V gene has CDR1 SGHNT and CDR2 YYREEE (reference sequence). V lost 2 bases to trimming and J lost 10 bases, with 12 bases between them. The full variable domain, completed using reference TRBV5-4 and TRBJ1-1, is ETGVTQSPTHLIKTRGQQVTLRCSSQSGHNTVSWYQQALGQGPQFIFQYYREEENGRGNFPPRFSGLQFPNYSSELNVNALELDDSALYLCASSFGQEGAFFGQGTRLTVV.

The rearrangement links TRBV5-1 to TRBJ1-1; TRBD1 matches 7 bases. V lost 2 bases, J lost 5 bases, and 6 bases stayed unmatched. This CDR3 has 14 residues. Per the germline V gene, CDR1 is SGHRS and CDR2 is YFSETQ. The CDR3 region is CASSFTGDWTEAFF. CDR3 in DNA: TGCGCCAGCAGCTTCACAGGGGATTGGACTGAAGCTTTCTTT. Complete variable domain (other parts from reference TRBV5-1 and TRBJ1-1): KAGVTQTPRYLIKTRGQQVTLSCSPISGHRSVSWYQQTPGQGLQFLFEYFSETQRNKGNFPGRFSGRQFSNSRSEMNVSTLELGDSALYLCASSFTGDWTEAFFGQGTRLTVV.